This entry describes one TCR beta chain. Data came from immunoSEQ multiplex PCR; TCRdb stores just in-frame clones and leaves some out. The sample consists of 20,000 to 25,000 clones, approximately 87% of them appearing once. Trimming cost V 3 bases and J 2 bases, with 17 bases left between them. The CDR3 runs to 16 residues. Germline loops: CDR1 MGHRA, CDR2 YSYEKL. The data stem from a study of untreated major depressive disorder. The donors were all European-descended. No current or lifetime mood disorder and depressive symptom score of 5 or less defined controls. Sequenced input: CD4+ T cells from PBMCs. This receptor was obtained from a woman under 40 in good health. The genes are TRBV4-1 and TRBJ2-7; D is possibly TRBD1 (6 bases). In DNA form, the CDR3 reads TGCGCCAGCAGCCAGGCCTTACAGGGACCTGCCTACGAGCAGTACTTC. This translates into CASSQALQGPAYEQYF.